The entry that follows covers one T cell receptor (beta chain) sequence. Its cognate antigen is unknown. The primer mix had 60 Vbeta and 13 Jbeta primers. Libraries were prepared by immunoSEQ multiplex PCR; TCRdb keeps only in-frame clonotypes and omits some of them. The table records about 140,000 clones, 77% of them present only once. Trimming cost V 6 bases and J 2 bases, with 9 bases left between them. In germline, CDR1 is SGHTA, CDR2 FQGTGA. CDR3 length: 13 residues. The data derive from a study of cytomegalovirus exposure and HLA in healthy donors. Broader study findings: DRB1 had the most TCR associations and HLA-C the fewest, a later analysis found, with rates varying by HLA locus. Later analysis found that TCR beta chains associated with HLA were more clonally expanded than other, equally common chains.

The specimen sequenced was PBMCs. The rearrangement links TRBV7-3 to TRBJ2-3; D may be TRBD1 (5 bases). The receptor was isolated from a female donor in good health and CMV-seronegative. In DNA, the CDR3 is TGTGCCAGCAGAGGGGCAGTCACAGATACGCAGTATTTT. Its protein is CASRGAVTDTQYF.